In this sample, the clone carrying this TCR beta chain turned up many times. This CDR3 has 14 amino acids. Germline V lookup: CDR1 SGHRS, CDR2 YFSETQ. V lost 3 bases, J lost 10 bases, and 17 bases lay in between. TCRdb redid the calling of the 5' RACE reads with MiXCR, one entry per CDR3 protein. The data contain 70,000 or so distinct CDR3 sequences, roughly a sixth of them singletons. This entry comes from a study of HIV-infected patients and healthy controls. V is TRBV5-1 and J is TRBJ2-1; tentatively, D is TRBD1 (5 bases). Sequencing was performed on CD4+ T cells from blood. This TCR came from a human donor in good health. CDR3 bases: TGCGCCAGCAGCTCCGATCTGACAGTATGGGAGCAGTTCTTC. Protein sequence: CASSSDLTVWEQFF.